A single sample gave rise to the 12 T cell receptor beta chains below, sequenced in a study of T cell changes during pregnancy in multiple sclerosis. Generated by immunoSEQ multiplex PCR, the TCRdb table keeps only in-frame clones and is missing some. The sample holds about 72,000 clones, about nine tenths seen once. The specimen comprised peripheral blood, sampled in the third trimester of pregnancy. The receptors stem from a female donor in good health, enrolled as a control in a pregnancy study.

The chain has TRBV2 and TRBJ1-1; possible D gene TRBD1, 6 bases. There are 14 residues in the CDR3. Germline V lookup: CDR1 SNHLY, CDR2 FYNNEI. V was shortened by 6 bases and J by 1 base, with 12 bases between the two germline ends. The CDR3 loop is CASRLGTTNTEAFF. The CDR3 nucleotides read TGTGCCAGCAGGTTGGGGACAACGAACACTGAAGCTTTCTTT.

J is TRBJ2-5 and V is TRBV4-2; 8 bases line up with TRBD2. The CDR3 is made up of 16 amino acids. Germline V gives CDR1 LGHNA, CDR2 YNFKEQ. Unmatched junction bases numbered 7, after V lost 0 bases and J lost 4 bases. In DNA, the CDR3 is TGTGCCAGCAGCCAAGATCCCGCGGGGGGAGGAGAGACCCAGTACTTC. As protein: CASSQDPAGGGETQYF.

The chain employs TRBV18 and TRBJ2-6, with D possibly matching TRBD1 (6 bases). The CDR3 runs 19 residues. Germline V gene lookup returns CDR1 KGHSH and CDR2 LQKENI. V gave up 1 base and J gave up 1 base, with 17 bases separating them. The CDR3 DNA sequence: TGTGCCAGCTCACCACTAGCCCAGGGGACCCTATCTGGGGCCAACGTCCTGACTTTC. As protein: CASSPLAQGTLSGANVLTF.

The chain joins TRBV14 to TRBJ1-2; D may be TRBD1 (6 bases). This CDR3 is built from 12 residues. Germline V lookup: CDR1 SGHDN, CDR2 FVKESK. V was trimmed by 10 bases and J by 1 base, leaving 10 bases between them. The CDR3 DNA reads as TGTGCCATCAAACAGGGTAACTATGGCTACACCTTC. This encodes CAIKQGNYGYTF. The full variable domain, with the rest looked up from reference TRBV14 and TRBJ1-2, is EAGVTQFPSHSVIEKGQTVTLRCDPISGHDNLYWYRRVMGKEIKFLLHFVKESKQDESGMPNNRFLAERTGGTYSTLKVQPAELEDSGVYFCAIKQGNYGYTFGSGTRLTVV.

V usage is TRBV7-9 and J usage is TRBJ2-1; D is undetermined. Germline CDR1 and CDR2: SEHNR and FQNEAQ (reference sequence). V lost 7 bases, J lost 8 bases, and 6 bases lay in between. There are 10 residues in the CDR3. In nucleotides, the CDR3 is TGTGCCAGCACGGCGGATGAGCAGTTCTTC. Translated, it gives CASTADEQFF.

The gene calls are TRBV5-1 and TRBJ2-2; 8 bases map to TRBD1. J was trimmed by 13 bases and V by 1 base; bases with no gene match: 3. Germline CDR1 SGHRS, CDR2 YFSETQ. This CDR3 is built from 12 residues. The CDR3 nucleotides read TGCGCCAGCAGCTTGTCTGACAGGGGGCTGTTTTTT. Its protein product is CASSLSDRGLFF. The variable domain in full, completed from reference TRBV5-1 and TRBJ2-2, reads KAGVTQTPRYLIKTRGQQVTLSCSPISGHRSVSWYQQTPGQGLQFLFEYFSETQRNKGNFPGRFSGRQFSNSRSEMNVSTLELGDSALYLCASSLSDRGLFFGEGSRLTVL.

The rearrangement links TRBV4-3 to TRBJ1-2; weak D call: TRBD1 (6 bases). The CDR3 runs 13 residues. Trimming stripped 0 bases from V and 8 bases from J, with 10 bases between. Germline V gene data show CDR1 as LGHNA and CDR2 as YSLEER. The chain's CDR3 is CASSQDRGGGYTF. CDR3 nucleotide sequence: TGCGCCAGCAGCCAAGACAGGGGAGGGGGCTACACCTTC.

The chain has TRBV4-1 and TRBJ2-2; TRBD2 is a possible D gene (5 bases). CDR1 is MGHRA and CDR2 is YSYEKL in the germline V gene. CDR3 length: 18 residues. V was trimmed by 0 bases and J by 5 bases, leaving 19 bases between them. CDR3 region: CASSQEGSRTWRTGELFF. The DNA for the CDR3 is TGCGCCAGCAGCCAAGAGGGGAGTAGGACGTGGAGGACCGGGGAGCTGTTTTTT.

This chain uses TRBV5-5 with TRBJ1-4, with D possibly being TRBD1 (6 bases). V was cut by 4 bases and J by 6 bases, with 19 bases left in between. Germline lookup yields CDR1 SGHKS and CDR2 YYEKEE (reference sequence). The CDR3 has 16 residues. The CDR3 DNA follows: TGTGCCAGCAGCGACGGAACAGGGTTAGGTTATGAAAAACTGTTTTTT. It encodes CASSDGTGLGYEKLFF. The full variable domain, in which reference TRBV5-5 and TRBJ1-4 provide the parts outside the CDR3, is DAGVTQSPTHLIKTRGQQVTLRCSPISGHKSVSWYQQVLGQGPQFIFQYYEKEERGRGNFPDRFSARQFPNYSSELNVNALLLGDSALYLCASSDGTGLGYEKLFFGSGTQLSVL.

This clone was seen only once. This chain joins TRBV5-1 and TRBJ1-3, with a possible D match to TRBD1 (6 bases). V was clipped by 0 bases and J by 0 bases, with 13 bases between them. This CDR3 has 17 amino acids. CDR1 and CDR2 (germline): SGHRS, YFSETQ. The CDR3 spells CASSLVLGATSGNTIYF. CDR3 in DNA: TGCGCCAGCAGCTTGGTACTGGGGGCGACCTCTGGAAACACCATATATTTT.

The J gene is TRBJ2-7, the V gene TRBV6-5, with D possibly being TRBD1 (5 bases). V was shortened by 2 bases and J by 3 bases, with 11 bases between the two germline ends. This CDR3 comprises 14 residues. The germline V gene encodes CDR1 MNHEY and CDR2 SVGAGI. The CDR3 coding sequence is TGTGCCAGCAGTTACAACCAGGGCTACTACGAGCAGTACTTC. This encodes CASSYNQGYYEQYF.

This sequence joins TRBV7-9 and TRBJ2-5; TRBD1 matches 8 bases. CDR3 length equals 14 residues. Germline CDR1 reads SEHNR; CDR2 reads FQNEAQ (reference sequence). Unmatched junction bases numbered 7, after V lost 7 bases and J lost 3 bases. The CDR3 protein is CASTLDRGEETQYF. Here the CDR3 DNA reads TGTGCCAGCACCCTAGACAGGGGCGAAGAGACCCAGTACTTC.